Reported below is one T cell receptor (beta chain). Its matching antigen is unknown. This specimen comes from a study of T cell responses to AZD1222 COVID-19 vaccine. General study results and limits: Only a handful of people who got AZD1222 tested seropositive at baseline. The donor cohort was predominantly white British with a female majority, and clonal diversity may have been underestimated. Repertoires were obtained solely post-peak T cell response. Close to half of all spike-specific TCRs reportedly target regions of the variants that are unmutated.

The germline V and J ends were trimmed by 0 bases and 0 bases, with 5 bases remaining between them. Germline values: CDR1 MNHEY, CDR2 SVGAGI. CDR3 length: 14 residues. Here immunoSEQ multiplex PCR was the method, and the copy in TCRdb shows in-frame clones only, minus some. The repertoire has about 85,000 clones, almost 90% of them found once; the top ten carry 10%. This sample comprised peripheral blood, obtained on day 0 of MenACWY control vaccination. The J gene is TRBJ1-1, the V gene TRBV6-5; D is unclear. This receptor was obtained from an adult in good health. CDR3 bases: TGTGCCAGCAGTTACTCGCAGATGAACACTGAAGCTTTCTTT. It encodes CASSYSQMNTEAFF.